The 14 T cell receptor beta chains below all came from one sample that was sequenced in a study of blood T cell repertoires in COVID-19. Assay used: immunoSEQ multiplex PCR; TCRdb lists only in-frame clones, some missing. The sample includes 130,000 to 150,000 clones, roughly 89% of them seen just once. Specimen: peripheral blood. All receptors come from a woman between 45 and 60 years old with active or convalescent COVID-19.

This clone was counted a single time. The rearrangement uses TRBV7-9 and TRBJ2-2, with 7 bases fitting TRBD1. The CDR3 is 15 amino acids. Germline assignment: CDR1 SEHNR and CDR2 FQNEAQ (reference sequence). With 4 bases clipped from V and 6 bases from J, the junction kept 8 bases outside the gene matches. CDR3 residues: CASSSGQFAAGELFF. CDR3 DNA: TGTGCCAGCAGCTCGGGACAGTTTGCGGCCGGGGAGCTGTTTTTT.

As regards this clone: The sample carries other DNA sequences with the same CDR3. The V call is TRBV24-1, the J call TRBJ2-3, with D perhaps TRBD2 (6 bases). The CDR3 runs to 14 residues. V was pared by 8 bases and J by 2 bases, with 13 bases between. Per germline, CDR1 KGHDR and CDR2 SFDVKD. The CDR3 nucleotides are TGTGCCACCATGGGCGGGATAATCACAGATACGCAGTATTTT. Its translation: CATMGGIITDTQYF.

The rearrangement uses TRBV6-2 or TRBV6-3 and TRBJ1-2; TRBD1 is a possible D gene (6 bases). Germline CDR1 MNHEY, CDR2 SVGEGT. Trimming removed 3 bases from V and 2 bases from J, with 13 bases in between. The CDR3 has 15 residues. The CDR3 protein is CASSYLTTGNYGYTF. CDR3 nucleotide sequence: TGTGCCAGCAGTTATCTCACTACAGGGAACTATGGCTACACCTTC.

V gene TRBV27 combines with J gene TRBJ2-7; 9 positions agree with TRBD2. The CDR3 runs 17 residues. V was pared by 8 bases and J by 4 bases, with 18 bases of the junction left unmatched. In germline, CDR1 is MNHEY, CDR2 SMNVEV (reference sequence). The CDR3 spells CASVGLAGRRGLYEQYF. CDR3 coding DNA: TGTGCCAGCGTTGGGCTAGCGGGGCGGCGGGGGCTTTACGAGCAGTACTTC.

The chain combines TRBV6-2 or TRBV6-3 with TRBJ2-7; D perhaps matches TRBD2 (7 bases). CDR3 length: 13 amino acids. Deletions cut 6 bases from V and 4 bases from J, with 13 bases between. Germline V gene lookup returns CDR1 MNHEY and CDR2 SVGEGT. CDR3 in DNA: TGTGCCAGCAGCTGGGGGAGGGGGTACGAGCAGTACTTC. Its protein is CASSWGRGYEQYF.

In its sample, this clone was seen a few times. The chain carries TRBV7-9 and TRBJ2-4, with TRBD2 matching over 8 bases. In germline, CDR1 is SEHNR, CDR2 FQNEAQ (reference sequence). The CDR3 is 18 amino acids. Trimming at V came to 5 bases and at J to 1 base, leaving 13 bases not matched to a gene. CDR3 in amino acids: CASSPPEVAGTAKNIQYF. As DNA, the CDR3 is TGTGCCAGCAGCCCGCCGGAGGTAGCGGGAACGGCCAAAAACATTCAGTACTTC.

V is TRBV7-2 and J is TRBJ1-2; D is ambiguous. Germline V lookup: CDR1 SGHTA, CDR2 FQGNSA. CDR3 length: 12 residues. The V gene lost 1 base and the J gene lost 7 bases, with 7 bases spanning the gap. In DNA, the CDR3 is TGTGCCAGCAGCTTAGAAGTGGCTGGCTACACCTTC. Translated: CASSLEVAGYTF.

The chain employs TRBV28 and TRBJ1-2, with 7 positions matching TRBD1. The V segment lost 6 bases and the J segment 5 bases; nucleotides outside the gene matches: 12. There are 15 residues in the CDR3. Germline CDR1 and CDR2: MDHEN and SYDVKM. CDR3 amino acids: CASREIGTELYGYTF. The CDR3 nucleotides read TGTGCCAGCAGGGAAATCGGGACAGAACTTTATGGCTACACCTTC.

Points on this clone: The identical CDR3 is also encoded by other nucleotide sequences in the sample. The rearrangement uses TRBV18 and TRBJ1-5; D is perhaps TRBD1 (6 bases). Trimming stripped 3 bases from V and 4 bases from J, with 7 bases between. The CDR3 contains 13 residues. Germline V CDR1 and CDR2: KGHSH, LQKENI. CDR3 sequence: CASSPDRNQPQHF. The CDR3 DNA reads TGTGCCAGCTCACCGGACAGAAATCAGCCCCAGCATTTT.

DNA of the CDR3: TGTGCCAGCAGCTTAGTAACAGGGGCTTCGAACACCGGGGAGCTGTTTTTT. Its protein product is CASSLVTGASNTGELFF. The V and J genes are TRBV11-3 and TRBJ2-2, with 7 nucleotides matching TRBD1. Germline CDR1 and CDR2: SGHNT and YENEEA. V was pared by 1 base and J by 0 bases, with 5 bases of the junction left unmatched. This CDR3 contains 17 residues.

The rearrangement links TRBV7-2 to TRBJ1-5; D possibly corresponds to TRBD1 (6 bases). Germline V lookup: CDR1 SGHTA, CDR2 FQGNSA. The V end lost 2 bases, the J end lost 5 bases, and 13 bases lay between the germline ends. This CDR3 has 15 residues. This CDR3 is CASSLRAGVYQPQHF. DNA of the CDR3: TGTGCCAGCAGCTTACGGGCAGGGGTATATCAGCCCCAGCATTTT.

This sequence joins TRBV9 and TRBJ2-3, with D perhaps matching TRBD2 (6 bases). CDR1 and CDR2 (germline): SGDLS, YYNGEE. This CDR3 has 16 residues. Deletions cut 2 bases from V and 1 base from J, with 14 bases between. CDR3 sequence (DNA): TGTGCCAGCAGCGTTCGGGACTCCCTGGGCACAGATACGCAGTATTTT. It specifies CASSVRDSLGTDTQYF.

This chain links TRBV7-2 with TRBJ1-2; TRBD1 might be the D (5 bases). The CDR3 has 14 amino acids. In germline, CDR1 is SGHTA, CDR2 FQGNSA. V lost 5 bases, J lost 7 bases, and 17 bases lay in between. CDR3 sequence: CASSRPGDWSGYTF. Written as DNA, the CDR3 is TGTGCCAGCAGCCGGCCCGGGGACTGGTCTGGCTACACCTTC.

This sequence joins TRBV24-1 and TRBJ2-2, with 11 positions matching TRBD1. This CDR3 has 17 amino acids. Looked up from germline, CDR1 is KGHDR and CDR2 is SFDVKD. V lost 2 bases and J lost 4; bases outside the gene matches: 5. The CDR3 coding sequence is TGTGCCACCAGTGATTCGTCCGGGACAGGGGGCACCGGGGAGCTGTTTTTT. Encoded protein: CATSDSSGTGGTGELFF.